The 19 T cell receptor beta chains below come from one sample, sequenced in a study of shared T cell receptors in the human thymus. Clones were sequenced by immunoSEQ multiplex PCR, and TCRdb holds only the in-frame ones, with some missing. The sample lists approximately 580,000 clones, around 82% seen once, with approximately 0.013% in the top ten. The same specimen was also included in a second study, on human thymus T cells.

Sequencing was carried out using thymocytes. The receptor set was obtained from a boy in the first two years of life with a congenital heart defect.

The chain has TRBV4-3 and TRBJ2-2; D unclear. Germline V gives CDR1 LGHNA, CDR2 YSLEER. The CDR3 has 19 residues. Trimming took off 0 bases at V and 5 bases at J, with 22 bases between the two ends. Here the CDR3 reads CASSQDFATRKPLTGELFF. CDR3 DNA: TGCGCCAGCAGCCAAGATTTCGCGACTCGGAAACCACTTACCGGGGAGCTGTTTTTT.

This sequence joins TRBV5-1 and TRBJ2-1, with TRBD2 matching over 12 bases. This CDR3 contains 15 residues. With V trimmed by 4 bases and J by 6 bases, 5 bases remained unmatched. Germline V gene data show CDR1 as SGHRS and CDR2 as YFSETQ. CDR3 DNA sequence: TGCGCCAGCAGCCCTAGCGGGAGGGCCGGCAATGAGCAGTTCTTC. It is translated as CASSPSGRAGNEQFF.

This clone showed up just a few times. The rearrangement links TRBV4-3 to TRBJ1-5; D call uncertain. Between the trimmed V and J ends, which lost 3 bases and 0 bases, there was a span of 3 bases. The CDR3 sequence is 13 residues long. Germline assignment: CDR1 LGHNA and CDR2 YSLEER. In DNA form, the CDR3 reads TGCGCCAGCAGCCAGAGTAGCAATCAGCCCCAGCATTTT. As protein: CASSQSSNQPQHF.

The CDR3 DNA sequence: TGCGCCAGCAGCCAAGATCGAGCGGGAGGGAGCGCGAACACCGGGGAGCTGTTTTTT. Protein: CASSQDRAGGSANTGELFF. The V and J genes are TRBV4-3 and TRBJ2-2, with TRBD2 matching 10 bases. The V and J ends lost 0 bases and 0 bases, in that order; junction bases with no gene match: 7. This CDR3 contains 19 residues. Germline-derived CDR1 and CDR2 are LGHNA and YSLEER.

This chain uses TRBV27 with TRBJ1-5; weak D call: TRBD1 (6 bases). Germline lookup yields CDR1 MNHEY and CDR2 SMNVEV (reference sequence). V was pared by 6 bases and J by 0 bases, with 15 bases between. The length of the CDR3 is 16 residues. The CDR3 DNA sequence: TGTGCCAGCAGCCCGGGACACCCCTATAGCAATCAGCCCCAGCATTTT. Translated, it gives CASSPGHPYSNQPQHF.

The chain links TRBV7-3 to TRBJ2-3; a weak D match, TRBD2 (5 bases). The ends were cut back, 7 bases at V and 1 base at J, with 9 bases in the middle. The V gene's germline CDR1 is SGHTA and CDR2 FQGTGA. This CDR3 has 13 amino acids. This CDR3 reads CASMAGGTDTQYF. Written as DNA, the CDR3 is TGTGCCAGCATGGCCGGGGGCACAGATACGCAGTATTTT.

The rearrangement links TRBV4-2 to TRBJ2-7; tentative D call: TRBD2 (6 bases). Germline CDR1 and CDR2: LGHNA and YNFKEQ. CDR3 length: 15 residues. V dropped 4 bases and J dropped 5 bases, with 18 bases sitting between them. The CDR3 sequence is CASSPARREIHEQYF. CDR3 in DNA: TGTGCCAGCAGCCCCGCGCGTCGGGAGATCCACGAGCAGTACTTC.

The chain employs TRBV4-2 and TRBJ2-1; a weak D match, TRBD1 (6 bases). Germline lookup yields CDR1 LGHNA and CDR2 YNFKEQ. Trimming stripped 0 bases from V and 6 bases from J, with 21 bases between. CDR3 length: 18 residues. The CDR3 DNA reads as TGTGCCAGCAGCCAAGAAGGGCCAGGGGCGAAGAGAATCAATGAGCAGTTCTTC. It is translated as CASSQEGPGAKRINEQFF.

The J gene is TRBJ2-7, the V gene TRBV7-2; 9 nucleotides agree with TRBD1. Germline V gene sequence: CDR1 SGHTA, CDR2 FQGNSA. The CDR3 contains 14 residues. Losses at the gene ends were 3 bases for V and 5 bases for J; bases not matched to a gene: 5. The CDR3 region is CASSFGTGSHEQYF. CDR3 bases: TGTGCCAGCAGCTTTGGGACAGGGAGCCACGAGCAGTACTTC.

This sequence joins TRBV28 and TRBJ2-4; D may be TRBD1 (5 bases). The length of the CDR3 is 13 residues. The ends were cut back, 5 bases at V and 3 bases at J, with 8 bases in the middle. CDR1 is MDHEN and CDR2 is SYDVKM in the germline V gene. CDR3 sequence: CASSETDKNIQYF. The CDR3 DNA follows: TGTGCCAGCAGTGAGACAGACAAAAACATTCAGTACTTC.

V and J are TRBV7-2 and TRBJ2-7; TRBD2 is a possible D gene (6 bases). The V gene lost 1 base and the J gene lost 3 bases, with 13 bases spanning the gap. CDR3 length: 15 residues. The germline CDR1 and CDR2 sequences are SGHTA and FQGNSA. CDR3 amino acids: CASSLVAVADYEQYF. CDR3 sequence (DNA): TGTGCCAGCAGCTTAGTCGCGGTAGCGGACTACGAGCAGTACTTC.

The rearrangement links TRBV5-4 to TRBJ2-1, with D possibly TRBD2 on 5 matching bases. Trimming cost V 4 bases and J 12 bases, with 11 bases left between them. The V gene's germline CDR1 is SGHNT and CDR2 YYREEE (reference sequence). This CDR3 is built from 11 residues. As DNA, the CDR3 is TGTGCCAGCAGCACGACTACCCGGCAGTTCTTC. Its protein product is CASSTTTRQFF.

The chain employs TRBV4-3 and TRBJ1-4; 9 positions agree with TRBD1. Germline V CDR1 and CDR2: LGHNA, YSLEER. There are 16 residues in the CDR3. Germline trimming cut 3 bases from V and 6 bases from J; bases unmatched to any gene: 8. The CDR3 protein is CASSHQDRGRDEKLFF. The CDR3 nucleotides read TGCGCCAGCAGCCACCAGGACAGGGGACGGGATGAAAAACTGTTTTTT.

The chain is built from TRBV7-3 and TRBJ1-2; D ambiguous. The CDR3 runs 15 residues. From germline, CDR1 is SGHTA and CDR2 FQGTGA. The V and J ends lost 0 bases and 2 bases respectively, with 10 bases between them. CDR3: CASSLTSGLNYGYTF. The CDR3 nucleotides are TGTGCCAGCAGCTTAACGTCTGGCCTCAACTATGGCTACACCTTC.

The chain has TRBV9 and TRBJ2-1, with TRBD2 matching over 9 bases. Germline CDR1 and CDR2: SGDLS and YYNGEE. V gave up 2 bases and J gave up 7 bases; unmatched junction bases: 13. CDR3 length: 17 amino acids. In nucleotides, the CDR3 is TGTGCCAGCAGCGTCCTAGGGGGGCTAGCGGGACTTAATGAGCAGTTCTTC. Its translation: CASSVLGGLAGLNEQFF.

The chain couples TRBV5-1 to TRBJ2-1; TRBD2 matches at 10 bases. J gave up 2 bases and V 1 base, and 3 bases lay outside the gene matches. This CDR3 contains 16 residues. Germline CDR1 is SGHRS and CDR2 is YFSETQ. DNA of the CDR3: TGCGCCAGCAGCTTGATCACTAGCGGGGCCTACAATGAGCAGTTCTTC. Amino acid sequence: CASSLITSGAYNEQFF.

The rearrangement joins TRBV4-1 to TRBJ2-2; D uncertain. Trimming stripped 0 bases from V and 0 bases from J, with 8 bases between. CDR1 MGHRA and CDR2 YSYEKL come from the germline V gene. The CDR3 spans 16 residues. CDR3 sequence reads: CASSQDTLPNTGELFF. CDR3 in DNA: TGCGCCAGCAGCCAAGACACCCTACCGAACACCGGGGAGCTGTTTTTT.

V usage is TRBV12-5 and J usage is TRBJ2-7; D possibly corresponds to TRBD2 (5 bases). Per germline, CDR1 LGHNT and CDR2 FRNRAP. V was trimmed by 5 bases and J by 5 bases, leaving 13 bases between them. The CDR3 has 13 amino acids. CDR3 DNA sequence: TGTGCTAGTGGTCCTACGGGATCCCACGAGCAGTACTTC. Protein: CASGPTGSHEQYF. Full variable domain (remainder filled in from reference TRBV12-5 and TRBJ2-7): DARVTQTPRHKVTEMGQEVTMRCQPILGHNTVFWYRQTMMQGLELLAYFRNRAPLDDSGMPKDRFSAEMPDATLATLKIQPSEPRDSAVYFCASGPTGSHEQYFGPGTRLTVT.

V is TRBV27 and J is TRBJ2-7; the match to TRBD2 covers 8 bases. The CDR3 consists of 14 residues. Germline lookup yields CDR1 MNHEY and CDR2 SMNVEV (reference sequence). The junction had 5 bases not matched to a gene; V was cut back by 5 bases and J by 2 bases. CDR3 loop: CASSPPGLAYEQYF. DNA of the CDR3: TGTGCCAGCAGTCCGCCGGGACTAGCCTACGAGCAGTACTTC.